This T cell receptor beta chain was sequenced for a study of T-cell reconstitution after alpha-beta-depleted transplantation in children (dated by TCRdb to about 2016). In terms of the full investigation: The study quantitatively tracked T-cell immune reconstitution after TCRalphabeta/CD19-depleted allogeneic hematopoietic cell transplantation in children using TCR repertoire profiling.

The intended sense of this specimen's treatment or condition label: allogeneic hematopoietic cell transplantation with graft depleted of TCRalphabeta T cells and CD19 B cells. TCRalphabeta/CD19-depleted allogeneic hematopoietic cell grafts were given to the transplant recipients, all of whom were children. In this sample, this clonotype turned up many times. Its antigen remains undetermined. No quality values exist for individual bases; no much larger clone is one base distant. CDR1 and CDR2 are read off the germline V gene as SGHRS and YFSETQ. The CDR3 sequence holds 16 residues, the cysteine and phenylalanine included. CDR3 DNA only is kept here, 48 bases in frame from base 1. Trimming takes 8 bases off V and 3 bases off J; junction bases not matched to a gene: 17. Overall study outcomes, separate from this receptor: The frequencies of hyperexpanded clones fell over the following months, and after one year, T-cell counts and TCRbeta diversity were mostly attributed to newly produced T cells. In some patients, high TCRbeta diversity at day 60 was attributed to recipient T cells and intrathymic progenitors that had survived conditioning. The apparently early recovery of alphabetaT-cell counts about two months after transplant reportedly depended on only several hundred rapidly expanded clones that came from non-depleted graft cells.

The library was built by means of PCR. Instrument on record: Illumina HiSeq 2500. TCR libraries were prepared with molecular barcoding, using unique molecular identifiers to normalize TCRbeta repertoire quantification. Clones were called with MiXCR by TCRdb after fastp trimmed the public reads at Q25, and only in-frame beta chains were retained. One record per CDR3 amino acid sequence lists the most common genes and DNA. The sample records approximately 290,000 distinct CDR3 sequences, approximately 10% of which are singletons. Together, the top ten hold around a quarter of the sample. This clonotype originated in a male patient aged 2 to 9 who had a stem cell transplant for chronic granulomatous disease, so the T cells may come from the graft donor. Material: peripheral blood, obtained 180 days after TCRalphabeta/CD19-depleted stem cell transplant. The rearrangement combines TRBV5-1 with TRBJ2-7, with 7 junctional bases fitting TRBD2. The sequence in DNA is TGCGCCAGGACGGGAGGAGGTCTTTCGTCGTGCTACGAGCAGTACTTC. Translated, it reads CARTGGGLSSCYEQYF.